The T cell receptor (beta chain) under discussion was sequenced for a study of OX40 agonist ivuxolimab in advanced cancers. CDR1 is SGHRS and CDR2 is YFSETQ in the germline V gene. Trimming removed 3 bases from V and 6 bases from J; junction bases left unmatched: 15. This CDR3 comprises 17 residues. General study results and limits: Antigen targets of the expanded peripheral T cells went undetermined.

As to this clone: Its antigen is as yet unknown.

Some clones are missing from TCRdb's copy, which holds only in-frame ones; the method was immunoSEQ multiplex PCR. The repertoire consists of about 38,000 clones, with 92% occurring once and the leading ten covering approximately 9.6%. This chain links TRBV5-1 with TRBJ2-3; 8 positions match TRBD2. Material: CD4+ or CD8+ T cells sorted from blood, obtained in a trial of the OX40 agonist ivuxolimab. The sequence derives from an adult with an advanced solid tumor such as melanoma, head and neck, liver or kidney cancer. Here the CDR3 reads CASSSQLNSGIDDTQYF. The CDR3 DNA is TGCGCCAGCAGCTCCCAGCTAAATAGCGGGATAGATGATACGCAGTATTTT.